This T cell receptor (beta chain) is from a study of T cell changes during pregnancy in multiple sclerosis (dated by TCRdb to the late 2010s). Background on the whole study: The study looked at changes in the T cell repertoire across pregnancy in women with multiple sclerosis.

Libraries were made using the immunoSEQ multiplex PCR assay. Sourced from immuneACCESS, this table was stored by TCRdb with only in-frame sequences that have V and J called. A share of the clones is absent; for the studies checked, an unresolved V gene accounts for under half, and the remainder has no known explanation. Recorded for this sample are some 60,000 clones; more than 90% of them occurred a single time. 3% to 3.5% of the sample lies in the top ten. A word on this clone: This clone's antigen is unknown. No base-level quality is on record; no much larger clone is a single base apart.

The CDR3 contains 15 residues, cysteine and phenylalanine counted. The read is trimmed to its CDR3 DNA, 45 bases read in frame from base 1. CDR1 PRHDT and CDR2 FYEKMQ are derived from the germline V gene (reference sequence). V is shortened by 0 bases, J by 0 bases, and the region joining them spans 8 bases. The rearranged segments are TRBV13 and TRBJ1-2; 6 matching bases give a weak D call of TRBD1. The source material was peripheral blood, sampled in the first trimester of pregnancy. This TCR was sampled from a female donor in good health, enrolled as a control in a pregnancy study. The CDR3 is CASSLGRGANYGYTF. The DNA sequence is as follows: TGTGCCAGCAGCTTAGGCAGGGGAGCTAACTATGGCTACACCTTC. The full variable domain, with segments outside the CDR3 supplied by the reference TRBV13 and TRBJ1-2 proteins, appears as AAGVIQSPRHLIKEKRETATLKCYPIPRHDTVYWYQQGPGQDPQFLISFYEKMQSDKGSIPDRFSAQQFSDYHSELNMSSLELGDSALYFCASSLGRGANYGYTFGSGTRLTVV.